This T cell receptor beta chain was sequenced in a study of T cells in Graves' hyperthyroidism and ophthalmopathy. Ten or more counts support this clonotype. The CDR3 is 17 amino acids. V was clipped by 3 bases and J by 0 bases, with 12 bases between them. Germline V gene sequence: CDR1 SGHTA, CDR2 FQGNSA. The investigators amplified TCR beta CDR3 regions from RNA transcripts. The HTBI primer set served for first-round RT-PCR of the TCR CDR3. TCRdb itself ran the multiplex PCR reads through MiXCR, one entry per CDR3 protein. The sample shows 450,000 to 700,000 distinct CDR3 sequences, 40% to 55% of them seen only once.

The chain links TRBV7-2 to TRBJ2-6; D tentatively fits TRBD1 or TRBD2 (5 bases each). This clonotype was obtained from an adult woman with Graves' disease, either hyperthyroidism or ophthalmopathy (not recorded which). Sequenced material: peripheral blood or thyroid tissue (not recorded which). The CDR3 nucleotides are TGTGCCAGCAGCTTGGGGGTGGGTTACTCTGGGGCCAACGTCCTGACTTTC. Amino acids: CASSLGVGYSGANVLTF. The variable domain in full, with the rest retrieved from reference TRBV7-2 and TRBJ2-6, is GAGVSQSPSNKVTEKGKDVELRCDPISGHTALYWYRQSLGQGLEFLIYFQGNSAPDKSGLPSDRFSAERTGGSVSTLTIQRTQQEDSAVYLCASSLGVGYSGANVLTFGAGSRLTVL.